This TCR beta chain stems from a study of cytomegalovirus exposure and HLA in healthy donors. CDR3 length: 13 amino acids. Trimming pared 5 bases from V and 7 bases from J, leaving 12 bases between. The germline gives CDR1 SGHTA, CDR2 FQGNSA. The PCR was carried out with 60 Vbeta primers and 13 Jbeta primers. Clones were read by immunoSEQ multiplex PCR, and TCRdb kept only the in-frame ones, dropping some. The table has some 130,000 clones, approximately 61% seen once; the top ten hold roughly 1.6%. Study findings and constraints: In a later analysis, TCR beta V- and J-gene trimming showed a link to a missense DCLRE1C variant. The CMV antigen specificity of a few CMV-associated chains was confirmed through in vitro analysis.

This clone was found once. Its specificity is unknown. At the DNA level, this CDR3 is encoded by other sequences in the same sample as well. The sample taken for sequencing was PBMCs. The J gene is TRBJ1-5, the V gene TRBV7-2, with TRBD1 as a possible D gene (5 bases). The receptor's source is a man younger than 45 in good health and CMV-seropositive. CDR3 sequence: CASSPHQGQPQHF. The CDR3 DNA sequence: TGTGCCAGCAGCCCCCATCAGGGACAGCCCCAGCATTTT.